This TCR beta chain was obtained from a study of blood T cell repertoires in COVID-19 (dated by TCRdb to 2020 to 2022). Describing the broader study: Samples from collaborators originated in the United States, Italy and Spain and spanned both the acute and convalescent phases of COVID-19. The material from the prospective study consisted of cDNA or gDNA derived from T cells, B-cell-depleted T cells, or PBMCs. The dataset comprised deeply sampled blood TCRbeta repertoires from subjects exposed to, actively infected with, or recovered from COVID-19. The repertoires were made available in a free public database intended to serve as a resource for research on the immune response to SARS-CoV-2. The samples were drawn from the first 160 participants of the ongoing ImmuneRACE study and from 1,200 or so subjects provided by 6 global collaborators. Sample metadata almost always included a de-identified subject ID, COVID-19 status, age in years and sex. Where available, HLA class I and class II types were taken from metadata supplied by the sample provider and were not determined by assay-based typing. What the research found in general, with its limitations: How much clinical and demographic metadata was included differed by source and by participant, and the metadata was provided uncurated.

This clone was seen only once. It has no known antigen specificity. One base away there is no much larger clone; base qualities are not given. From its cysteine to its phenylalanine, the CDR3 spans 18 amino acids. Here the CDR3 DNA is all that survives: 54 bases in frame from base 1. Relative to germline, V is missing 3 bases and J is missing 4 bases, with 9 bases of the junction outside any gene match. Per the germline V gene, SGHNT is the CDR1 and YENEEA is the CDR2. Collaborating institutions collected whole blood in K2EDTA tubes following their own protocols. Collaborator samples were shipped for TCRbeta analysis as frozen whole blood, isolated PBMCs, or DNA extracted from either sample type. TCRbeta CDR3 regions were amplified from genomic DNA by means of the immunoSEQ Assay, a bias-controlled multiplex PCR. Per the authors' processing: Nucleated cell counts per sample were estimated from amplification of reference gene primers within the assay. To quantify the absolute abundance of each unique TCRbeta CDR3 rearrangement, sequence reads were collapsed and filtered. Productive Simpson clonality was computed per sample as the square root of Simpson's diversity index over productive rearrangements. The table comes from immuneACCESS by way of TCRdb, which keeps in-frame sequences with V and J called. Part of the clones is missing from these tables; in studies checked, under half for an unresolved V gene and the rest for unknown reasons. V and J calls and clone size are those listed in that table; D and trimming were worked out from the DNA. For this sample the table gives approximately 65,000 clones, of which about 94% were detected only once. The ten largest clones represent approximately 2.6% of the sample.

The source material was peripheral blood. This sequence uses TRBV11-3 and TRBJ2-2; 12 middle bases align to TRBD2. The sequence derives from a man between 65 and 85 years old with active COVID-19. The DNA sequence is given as TGTGCCAGCAGCTTCGGATCTAGCGGGGGGGGAGCCACCGGGGAGCTGTTTTTT. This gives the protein CASSFGSSGGGATGELFF.